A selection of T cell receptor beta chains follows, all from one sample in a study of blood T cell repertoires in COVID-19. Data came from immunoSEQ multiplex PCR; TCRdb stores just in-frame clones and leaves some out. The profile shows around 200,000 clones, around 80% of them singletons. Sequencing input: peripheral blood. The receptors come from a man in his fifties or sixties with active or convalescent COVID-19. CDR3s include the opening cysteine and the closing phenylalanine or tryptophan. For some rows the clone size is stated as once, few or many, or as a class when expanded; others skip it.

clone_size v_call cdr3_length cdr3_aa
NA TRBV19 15 CASTPGLADQETQYF
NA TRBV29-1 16 CSVAGTGIGSNQPQHF
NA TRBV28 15 CASSSPGQGYSPLHF
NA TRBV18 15 CASSHMGGNYNEQFF
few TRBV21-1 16 CASSTTPGQDNQPQHF
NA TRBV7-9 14 CASSWGQADTEAFF
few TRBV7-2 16 CASRSGGTFAGNTIYF
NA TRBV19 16 CASSITGAHANYGYTF
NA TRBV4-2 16 CASSQDGPGLADTQYF
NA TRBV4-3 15 CASSQSGDHHNEQFF
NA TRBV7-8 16 CASSRERGSSYNEQFF
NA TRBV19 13 CASSTVRGEEAFF
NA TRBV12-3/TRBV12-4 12 CASSFSNYGYTF
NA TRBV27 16 CASSRTGAGGGNTIYF
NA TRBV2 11 CASSEEGQGTF
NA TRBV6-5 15 CASRTRQGGNYGYTF
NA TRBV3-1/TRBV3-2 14 CASSLAATNEKLFF
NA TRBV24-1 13 CATRVKSRETQYF
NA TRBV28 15 CASSFSGEGTDTQYF
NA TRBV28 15 CASSLLGGPNQPQHF